This entry lists 9 T cell receptor beta chains sequenced from one sample in a study of blood T cell repertoires in COVID-19. Data came from immunoSEQ multiplex PCR; TCRdb stores just in-frame clones and leaves some out. The sample shows roughly 140,000 clones, 81% of them seen only once. Specimen: peripheral blood. The source of these receptors is a human donor in a cohort sampled during active COVID-19.

The J gene is TRBJ2-5, the V gene TRBV6-2 or TRBV6-3, with 9 bases fitting TRBD2. This CDR3 region has 15 residues. The V segment lost 1 base and the J segment 5 bases; nucleotides outside the gene matches: 5. Germline V gene sequence: CDR1 MNHEY, CDR2 SVGEGT. CDR3 DNA sequence: TGTGCCAGCAGTTACTTCGCGGGAGGGGGGGAGACCCAGTACTTC. Amino acids: CASSYFAGGGETQYF.

This clone was seen more than once but under ten times. The chain uses TRBV29-1 and TRBJ2-7; D unresolved. Germline V lookup: CDR1 SQVTM, CDR2 ANQGSEA. The ends were cut back, 6 bases at V and 0 bases at J, with 15 bases in the middle. CDR3 length: 14 residues. This CDR3 reads CSVAMWSGSYEQYF. The CDR3 coding sequence is TGCAGCGTCGCCATGTGGTCCGGCTCCTACGAGCAGTACTTC.

V is TRBV20-1 and J is TRBJ1-4, with D possibly being TRBD1 (5 bases). Trimming took 3 bases from V and 5 from J, leaving 16 bases between them. The length of the CDR3 is 15 residues. CDR1 is DFQATT and CDR2 is SNEGSKA in the germline V gene (reference sequence). The CDR3, as DNA: TGCAGTGCTAGTTTTTTTGCGGGGGAAAATGAAAAACTGTTTTTT. Translating it yields CSASFFAGENEKLFF.

This clone was seen only once. V and J are TRBV5-1 and TRBJ2-7, with D maybe TRBD1 (6 bases). The CDR3 spans 15 residues. Germline CDR1 and CDR2: SGHRS and YFSETQ. Trimming pared 0 bases from V and 1 base from J, leaving 11 bases between. The CDR3 DNA sequence: TGCGCCAGCAGCTTGGCTCCGGGACAATCCTACGAGCAGTACTTC. It translates to CASSLAPGQSYEQYF.

The chain carries TRBV2 and TRBJ2-7, with a tentative D call TRBD2 (6 bases). Germline CDR1 is SNHLY and CDR2 is FYNNEI. The CDR3 has 13 residues. V was pared by 7 bases and J by 6 bases, with 16 bases between. The CDR3 is CASIGDLPGEQYF. In nucleotides, the CDR3 is TGTGCCAGCATTGGGGACTTGCCTGGCGAGCAGTACTTC.

This clone was seen only once. The chain couples TRBV6-2 or TRBV6-3 to TRBJ2-7, with TRBD1 matching over 9 bases. V trimming: 4 bases; J trimming: 3 bases; junction bases outside the gene matches: 16. CDR1 is MNHEY, CDR2 SVGEGT, per germline. CDR3 length: 18 amino acids. For the CDR3, the DNA is TGTGCCAGCAGTTTCACAGGGGGCGCGAGAATCGGGGTCTACGAGCAGTACTTC. Amino acid sequence: CASSFTGGARIGVYEQYF.

This chain uses TRBV3-1 (or the pseudogene TRBV3-2) with TRBJ2-5; D is uncertain. CDR3 size: 12 residues. Trimming took off 4 bases at V and 4 bases at J, with 7 bases between the two ends. CDR1 LGHDT and CDR2 YNNKEL come from the germline V gene (reference sequence). DNA for the CDR3: TGTGCCAGCAGCCCTTCTATAGAGACCCAGTACTTC. This translates into CASSPSIETQYF.

The DNA of the CDR3 is TGTGCCAGCAGTTCTCCGGGACAGGGGACCACCGGGGAGCTGTTTTTT. Translated, it gives CASSSPGQGTTGELFF. The V and J genes are TRBV28 and TRBJ2-2, with 10 nucleotides matching TRBD1. Germline CDR1 reads MDHEN; CDR2 reads SYDVKM. V lost 4 bases and J lost 4; bases outside the gene matches: 6. The CDR3 sequence is 16 residues long.

The chain links TRBV20-1 to TRBJ2-7; 7 bases align to TRBD1. Germline V gene lookup returns CDR1 DFQATT and CDR2 SNEGSKA (reference sequence). The CDR3 sequence is 14 residues long. V dropped 4 bases and J dropped 2; count of bases not matched to a gene: 8. The chain's CDR3 is CSAIEGTATYEQYF. As DNA, the CDR3 is TGCAGTGCTATTGAGGGGACAGCAACCTACGAGCAGTACTTC.